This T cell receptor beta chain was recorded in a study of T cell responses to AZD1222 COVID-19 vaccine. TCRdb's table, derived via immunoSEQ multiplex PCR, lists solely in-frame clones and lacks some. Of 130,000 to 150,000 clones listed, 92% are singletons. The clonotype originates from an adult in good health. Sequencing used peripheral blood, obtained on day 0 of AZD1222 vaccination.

The CDR3: CASSSGVASGRTEGAKNIQYF. The CDR3 bases are TGTGCCAGCAGCTCAGGGGTGGCTAGCGGGAGGACAGAGGGGGCCAAAAACATTCAGTACTTC. The V and J genes are TRBV21-1 and TRBJ2-4; TRBD2 is the table's D call and was not checked against the DNA. TRBV21-1 is assigned pseudogene status. The CDR3 spans 21 residues.